These 14 T cell receptor beta chains were all obtained from the same sample, sequenced in a study of blood T cell repertoires in COVID-19. Only in-frame clones appear in the TCRdb table, and some are missing; sequencing was by immunoSEQ multiplex PCR. The profile shows more than 200,000 clones, nearly 90% of them singletons. The specimen was peripheral blood. Receptors originate from a young man with active or convalescent COVID-19.

The CDR3 loop is CASSYGSGYTFF. The DNA for the CDR3 is TGTGCCAGCAGTTACGGGTCGGGGTATACTTTCTTT. The chain couples TRBV6-5 to TRBJ1-1; no clear D. Germline-derived CDR1 and CDR2 are MNHEY and SVGAGI. This CDR3 is 12 amino acids long. V lost 2 bases and J 12 bases, leaving 13 bases between the germline ends.

The V call is TRBV7-9, the J call TRBJ2-7; a possible D gene is TRBD1 (5 bases). Germline V lookup: CDR1 SEHNR, CDR2 FQNEAQ (reference sequence). The CDR3 contains 17 residues. V was shortened by 2 bases and J by 2 bases, with 19 bases between the two germline ends. The CDR3: CASSLFPGRYSTYEQYF. The DNA of the CDR3 is TGTGCCAGCAGCTTATTCCCAGGGCGATACTCTACCTACGAGCAGTACTTC. The full variable domain, completed using reference TRBV7-9 and TRBJ2-7, is DTGVSQNPRHKITKRGQNVTFRCDPISEHNRLYWYRQTLGQGPEFLTYFQNEAQLEKSRLLSDRFSAERPKGSFSTLEIQRTEQGDSAMYLCASSLFPGRYSTYEQYFGPGTRLTVT.

This chain joins TRBV7-8 and TRBJ2-2, with a weak D call TRBD1 (6 bases). Germline V gene data show CDR1 as SGHVS and CDR2 as FQNEAQ. The CDR3 runs 16 residues. The V and J ends lost 4 bases and 1 base respectively, with 13 bases between them. The CDR3 here is CASSSYRTVNTGELFF. The CDR3 DNA follows: TGTGCCAGCAGCTCGTATCGGACAGTGAACACCGGGGAGCTGTTTTTT.

The chain uses TRBV5-1 and TRBJ1-5, with 7 nucleotides matching TRBD1. The CDR3 sequence is 12 residues long. Germline CDR1 and CDR2: SGHRS and YFSETQ. Trimming took 7 bases from V and 8 from J; bases not matched to a gene: 6. In DNA, the CDR3 is TGCGCCAGCGGACCAGGGGGGAAGCCCCAGCATTTT. Translating gives CASGPGGKPQHF. Using reference TRBV5-1 and TRBJ1-5 for the parts outside the CDR3, the full variable domain is KAGVTQTPRYLIKTRGQQVTLSCSPISGHRSVSWYQQTPGQGLQFLFEYFSETQRNKGNFPGRFSGRQFSNSRSEMNVSTLELGDSALYLCASGPGGKPQHFGDGTRLSIL.

The CDR3 region has the DNA TGTGCCAGCAGTTTATGGGACAGGGGACGGTCACCCCTCCACTTT. It codes for CASSLWDRGRSPLHF. The chain employs TRBV28 and TRBJ1-6, with 9 bases that match TRBD1. This CDR3 region has 15 residues. The germline CDR1 and CDR2 sequences are MDHEN and SYDVKM. V lost 0 bases to trimming and J lost 10 bases; unmatched junction nucleotides: 4.

The chain combines TRBV27 with TRBJ2-1, with D perhaps matching TRBD2 (6 bases). Trimming shortened V by 5 bases and J by 5 bases, and 16 bases separated the two germline ends. Looked up from germline, CDR1 is MNHEY and CDR2 is SMNVEV (reference sequence). The CDR3 runs to 15 residues. The CDR3 region is CASSPTRLDNNEQFF. The CDR3 nucleotides read TGTGCCAGCAGTCCGACGAGACTAGACAACAATGAGCAGTTCTTC.

V gene TRBV11-1 combines with J gene TRBJ1-3; D is ambiguous. The germline gives CDR1 SGHAT, CDR2 FQDESV (reference sequence). This CDR3 has 14 amino acids. V shed 3 bases and J shed 4 bases, with 10 bases lying between them. The CDR3 bases are TGTGCCAGCAGCTTCTCCGGAGTGGGAAACACCATATATTTT. This translates into CASSFSGVGNTIYF.

This rearrangement joins TRBV19 to TRBJ2-7; a weak D match, TRBD2 (6 bases). CDR1 is LNHDA and CDR2 is SQIVND in the germline V gene (reference sequence). The CDR3 has 15 residues. V lost 2 bases, J lost 3 bases, and 14 bases lay in between. The CDR3: CASSITVGLNYEQYF. The CDR3 DNA is TGTGCCAGTAGTATAACTGTGGGACTGAACTACGAGCAGTACTTC.

The chain couples TRBV19 to TRBJ1-1; D remains unclear. The V and J ends lost 7 bases and 1 base respectively, with 13 bases between them. Germline assignment: CDR1 LNHDA and CDR2 SQIVND (reference sequence). This CDR3 has 14 residues. The CDR3, as DNA: TGTGCCAGTAAGATACCGGTCGGGAACACTGAAGCTTTCTTT. This gives the protein CASKIPVGNTEAFF.

This chain joins TRBV11-2 and TRBJ1-1; D not certain. Germline V gene sequence: CDR1 SGHAT, CDR2 FQNNGV. The CDR3 loop spans 15 amino acids. Deletions cut 1 base from V and 4 bases from J, with 13 bases between. The CDR3 DNA sequence: TGTGCCAGCAGCTTAGCGACGGCGGTTGCCACTGAAGCTTTCTTT. Translation gives CASSLATAVATEAFF.

As concerns this clone: One end of the junction is discordant with germline, which a read error may explain. V is TRBV7-3 and J is TRBJ2-1; 7 bases are shared with TRBD2. CDR1 SGHTA and CDR2 FQGTGA come from the germline V gene. The CDR3 length is 12 residues. The CDR3 here is CASSRMGGKRIF. In nucleotides, the CDR3 is TGTGCCAGCAGCAGAATGGGGGGGAAAAGGATCTTC.

The V and J genes are TRBV6-5 and TRBJ1-1; possibly TRBD1 for D (5 bases). Germline loops: CDR1 MNHEY, CDR2 SVGAGI. V was cut by 6 bases and J by 12 bases, with 23 bases left in between. CDR3 length: 14 amino acids. The CDR3 spells CASSPLTVGAETFF. CDR3 DNA: TGTGCCAGCAGCCCCCTGACAGTTGGCGCAGAAACTTTCTTT.

The chain employs TRBV3-1 (or the pseudogene TRBV3-2) and TRBJ1-5, with TRBD1 matching over 7 bases. The germline CDR1 and CDR2 sequences are LGHDT and YNNKEL (reference sequence). The CDR3 has 19 residues. The V gene end was trimmed by 3 bases and the J gene end by 3 bases; junction bases not matched to a gene: 17. The CDR3 here is CASSHKIWTGAVINQPQHF. The CDR3 DNA reads as TGTGCCAGCAGCCACAAGATCTGGACAGGCGCCGTTATCAATCAGCCCCAGCATTTT.

This chain joins TRBV6-5 and TRBJ1-5; D not resolved. This CDR3 is built from 13 residues. The germline V gene encodes CDR1 MNHEY and CDR2 SVGAGI. V was cut by 2 bases and J by 7 bases, with 9 bases left in between. CDR3 DNA: TGTGCCAGCAGTTACACGGCGGGGCAGCCCCAGCATTTT. Translating it yields CASSYTAGQPQHF.